The T cell receptor beta chain under discussion was sequenced for a study of chemoradiotherapy in HPV16-positive cancers. The protocol was immunoSEQ multiplex PCR, while the TCRdb copy is restricted to in-frame clones and leaves out a portion. The sample records tens of thousands of clones, around 90% being singletons. This CDR3 contains 14 residues. V dropped 4 bases and J dropped 2 bases, with 11 bases sitting between them. Germline lookup yields CDR1 SGDLS and CDR2 YYNGEE. Source: blood, taken from a patient who underwent chemoradiotherapy. The clonotype was recovered from a human donor with HPV-associated anogenital cancer. This chain joins TRBV9 and TRBJ2-3, with D unclear. CDR3 nucleotide sequence: TGTGCCAGCAGCCCTCGGTGGACCACAGATACGCAGTATTTT. Translating it yields CASSPRWTTDTQYF. Full variable domain (rest looked up from reference TRBV9 and TRBJ2-3): DSGVTQTPKHLITATGQRVTLRCSPRSGDLSVYWYQQSLDQGLQFLIQYYNGEERAKGNILERFSAQQFPDLHSELNLSSLELGDSALYFCASSPRWTTDTQYFGPGTRLTVL.